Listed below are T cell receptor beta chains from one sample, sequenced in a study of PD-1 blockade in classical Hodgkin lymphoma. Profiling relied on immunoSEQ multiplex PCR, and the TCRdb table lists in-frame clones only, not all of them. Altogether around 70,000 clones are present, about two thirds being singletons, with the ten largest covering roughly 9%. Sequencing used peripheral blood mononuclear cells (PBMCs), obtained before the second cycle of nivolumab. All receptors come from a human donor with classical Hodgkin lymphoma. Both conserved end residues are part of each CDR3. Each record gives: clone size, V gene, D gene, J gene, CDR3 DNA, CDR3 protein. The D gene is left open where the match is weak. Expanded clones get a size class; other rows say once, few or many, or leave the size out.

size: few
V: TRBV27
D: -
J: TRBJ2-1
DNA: TGTGCCAGCAGTTTACCGGGGGCCTTGAATGAGCAGTTCTTC
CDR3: CASSLPGALNEQFF

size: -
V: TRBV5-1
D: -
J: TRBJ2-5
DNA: TGCGCCAGCAGCTTGGAGTTGCCGGGGCAAGAGACCCAGTACTTC
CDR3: CASSLELPGQETQYF

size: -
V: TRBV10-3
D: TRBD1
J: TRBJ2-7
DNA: TGTGCCATCAGCCGGACAGGGGTCGAGCAGTACTTC
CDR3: CAISRTGVEQYF

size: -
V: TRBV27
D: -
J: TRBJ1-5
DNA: TGTGCCACCAAACCCCTGTGGATGGCCAATCAGCCCCAGCATTTT
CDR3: CATKPLWMANQPQHF

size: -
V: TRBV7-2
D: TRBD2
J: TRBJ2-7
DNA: TGTGCCAGCAGCTTAGCGGGCGGGGGGCCCTACGAGCAGTACTTC
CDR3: CASSLAGGGPYEQYF

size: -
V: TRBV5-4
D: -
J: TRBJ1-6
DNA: TGTGCCAGCAGCTTGGGTCAGCGAGATACACCCCTCCACTTT
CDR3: CASSLGQRDTPLHF

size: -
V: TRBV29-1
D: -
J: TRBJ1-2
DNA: TGCAGCGCTCAGGGATCACGGCGGTCCGATGGCTACACCTTC
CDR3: CSAQGSRRSDGYTF

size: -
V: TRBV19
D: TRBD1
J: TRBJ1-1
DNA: TGTGCCAGTAGTATAGATGGGGACAGGAACACTGAAGCTTTCTTT
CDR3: CASSIDGDRNTEAFF

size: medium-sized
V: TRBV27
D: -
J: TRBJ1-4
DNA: TGTGCCAGCAGTCCCTCGACGCGGCTGACTAATGAAAAACTGTTTTTT
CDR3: CASSPSTRLTNEKLFF

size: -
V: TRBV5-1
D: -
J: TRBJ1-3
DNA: TGCGCCAGCAGCCCCCGGGACGGTGGAAACACCATATATTTT
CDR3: CASSPRDGGNTIYF

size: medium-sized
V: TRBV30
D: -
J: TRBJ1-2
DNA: TGTGCCTTACCAATGGGACTTGGTGGCTACACCTTC
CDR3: CALPMGLGGYTF

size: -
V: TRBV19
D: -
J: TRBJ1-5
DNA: TGTGCCAGTAGTATCCCCGGAAGGGTCGGTCAGCCCCAGCATTTT
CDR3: CASSIPGRVGQPQHF

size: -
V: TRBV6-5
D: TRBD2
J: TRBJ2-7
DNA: TGTGCCAGCAGTTACGGACTAGAGCGCGAGCAGTACTTC
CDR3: CASSYGLEREQYF

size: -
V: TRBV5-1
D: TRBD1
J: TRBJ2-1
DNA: TGCGCCAGCAGCTCCGGACAGGGCTTGACCAATGAGCAGTTCTTC
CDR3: CASSSGQGLTNEQFF